This TCR beta chain derives from a study of response to subunit inactivated influenza vaccine. Study-wide points: Few new T cells, the authors suggested, are recruited by each seasonal influenza vaccination.

This clonotype has only a few counts. Its antigen is not identified. TCRdb reanalysed the RT-PCR reads using MiXCR and keeps one entry per CDR3 protein. The table includes hundreds of thousands of distinct CDR3 sequences, less than 15% detected once. Germline assignment: CDR1 MNHNS and CDR2 SASEGT. V was clipped by 2 bases and J by 2 bases, with 13 bases between them. The CDR3 extends over 16 amino acids. The sequence derives from a man in his fifties or sixties who received an inactivated influenza vaccine. The rearrangement uses TRBV6-1 and TRBJ1-5; D call uncertain. Sequencing used non-naive T cells sorted from PBMCs, obtained 14 to 15 days before vaccination. The chain's CDR3 is CASSETTDMGNQPQHF. The DNA for the CDR3 is TGTGCCAGCAGTGAAACTACAGACATGGGCAATCAGCCCCAGCATTTT.